This passage covers 26 T cell receptor beta chains from one sample sequenced in a study of cytomegalovirus exposure and HLA in healthy donors. PCR involved 60 Vbeta and 13 Jbeta primers. Profiled with immunoSEQ multiplex PCR; TCRdb holds only in-frame clones, not every one. The sample includes approximately 140,000 clones, approximately 80% of them seen just once. Sequences were obtained from PBMCs. The source is a middle-aged woman in good health and CMV-seronegative.

The rearrangement links TRBV19 to TRBJ1-1, with TRBD1 matching over 7 bases. Germline V CDR1 and CDR2: LNHDA, SQIVND (reference sequence). This CDR3 contains 14 residues. The V and J ends lost 6 bases and 0 bases, in that order; junction bases with no gene match: 4. The CDR3 spells CASRDRSLNTEAFF. As DNA, the CDR3 is TGTGCCAGTAGGGACAGGTCTTTGAACACTGAAGCTTTCTTT.

This sequence joins TRBV5-5 and TRBJ2-7; 8 bases match TRBD1. CDR3 length: 15 residues. Germline V gene sequence: CDR1 SGHKS, CDR2 YYEKEE (reference sequence). The J segment lost 7 bases and the V segment lost 6 bases, leaving 15 bases of the junction unmatched. The CDR3 bases are TGTGCCAGCACCCAATCCGGGACAGGCCTGGGGGAGCAGTACTTC. This encodes CASTQSGTGLGEQYF.

The chain recombines TRBV4-1 with TRBJ2-7; 12 bases are a match to TRBD2. Germline-derived CDR1 and CDR2 are MGHRA and YSYEKL. The trim removed 1 base at V and 8 bases at J, leaving 6 bases unmatched. The CDR3 consists of 15 residues. The DNA of the CDR3 is TGCGCCAGCAGCCAAGTGACTAGCGGGAGTCTCCAGCAGTACTTC. Encoded protein: CASSQVTSGSLQQYF.

J is TRBJ2-3 and V is TRBV28; D may be TRBD1 (5 bases). Germline V CDR1 and CDR2: MDHEN, SYDVKM. The CDR3 extends over 16 amino acids. V lost 7 bases, J lost 2 bases, and 19 bases lay in between. CDR3 sequence reads: CASNQGGSPNTDTQYF. CDR3 coding DNA: TGTGCCAGCAACCAGGGCGGAAGTCCGAACACAGATACGCAGTATTTT.

The rearrangement joins TRBV11-2 to TRBJ2-1, with 7 nucleotides matching TRBD1. Trimming at V came to 4 bases and at J to 7 bases, leaving 10 bases not matched to a gene. The CDR3 sequence is 15 residues long. From germline, CDR1 is SGHAT and CDR2 FQNNGV. CDR3 residues: CASSSDREKLNEQFF. The CDR3 bases are TGTGCCAGCAGCTCCGACAGGGAGAAATTGAATGAGCAGTTCTTC.

The table lists this clone with a few counts. CDR3 in amino acids: CASSLEDPGSTEAFF. DNA of the CDR3: TGTGCCAGCAGCTTAGAAGACCCGGGGAGTACTGAAGCTTTCTTT. This sequence joins TRBV7-2 and TRBJ1-1; D call uncertain. CDR1 is SGHTA, CDR2 FQGNSA, per germline. Trimming left V 1 base short and J 5 bases short, with 14 bases between. The CDR3 extends over 15 amino acids. The variable domain in full, with the rest retrieved from reference TRBV7-2 and TRBJ1-1, is GAGVSQSPSNKVTEKGKDVELRCDPISGHTALYWYRQSLGQGLEFLIYFQGNSAPDKSGLPSDRFSAERTGGSVSTLTIQRTQQEDSAVYLCASSLEDPGSTEAFFGQGTRLTVV.

The J gene is TRBJ1-2, the V gene TRBV4-3; D unclear. Trimming shortened V by 0 bases and J by 4 bases, and 15 bases separated the two germline ends. Germline V gives CDR1 LGHNA, CDR2 YSLEER. The CDR3 loop spans 16 amino acids. DNA for the CDR3: TGCGCCAGCAGCCAAGAAGGCGTCGGGGTTAGCTATGGCTACACCTTC. Its translation is CASSQEGVGVSYGYTF.

This clone was seen once. The rearrangement joins TRBV4-3 to TRBJ2-7; 7 positions agree with TRBD1. From germline, CDR1 is LGHNA and CDR2 YSLEER. The J segment lost 1 base and the V segment lost 9 bases, leaving 6 bases of the junction unmatched. This CDR3 is 13 amino acids long. In DNA, the CDR3 is TGCGCCAGTTCGACAGGGCTGTCCTACGAGCAGTACTTC. Its translation is CASSTGLSYEQYF.

J is TRBJ2-7 and V is TRBV7-9, with D perhaps TRBD2 (5 bases). V dropped 3 bases and J dropped 4 bases, with 13 bases sitting between them. Germline V gene data show CDR1 as SEHNR and CDR2 as FQNEAQ (reference sequence). The CDR3 covers 14 residues. CDR3 amino acids: CASSFPRGGYEQYF. The CDR3 bases are TGTGCCAGCAGCTTCCCCCGCGGCGGGTACGAGCAGTACTTC.

The chain couples TRBV4-3 to TRBJ2-1; possible D gene TRBD2, 7 bases. V lost 0 bases, J lost 6 bases, and 18 bases lay in between. This CDR3 spans 17 amino acids. Germline lookup yields CDR1 LGHNA and CDR2 YSLEER. The CDR3 bases are TGCGCCAGCAGCCAAGAGATGGGGGGGGCCTCCAGCAATGAGCAGTTCTTC. It is translated as CASSQEMGGASSNEQFF.

This clone was observed a few times. This sequence joins TRBV5-1 and TRBJ1-2, with a tentative D call TRBD1 (6 bases). V shed 0 bases and J shed 6 bases, with 12 bases lying between them. Germline CDR1 reads SGHRS; CDR2 reads YFSETQ. The CDR3 loop spans 14 amino acids. The CDR3 reads CASSLAQGFHGYTF. CDR3 DNA sequence: TGCGCCAGCAGCTTGGCCCAGGGGTTCCATGGCTACACCTTC.

V usage is TRBV2 and J usage is TRBJ2-7, with 9 nucleotides matching TRBD2. This CDR3 is 13 amino acids long. Germline CDR1 SNHLY, CDR2 FYNNEI. J was trimmed by 4 bases and V by 11 bases; bases with no gene match: 9. The CDR3 region is CAGEETSGYEQYF. The DNA of the CDR3 is TGTGCCGGAGAGGAGACTAGCGGATACGAGCAGTACTTC.

The V call is TRBV7-8, the J call TRBJ2-3, with 7 nucleotides matching TRBD1. The CDR3 is 15 amino acids. The germline V gene has CDR1 SGHVS and CDR2 FQNEAQ. V dropped 5 bases and J dropped 2; count of bases not matched to a gene: 7. The CDR3 DNA follows: TGTGCCAGCAGCCGGACAGGTTCGGTCACAGATACGCAGTATTTT. It yields the protein CASSRTGSVTDTQYF.

The V gene is TRBV7-2, the J gene TRBJ2-7; 7 bases match TRBD2. CDR1 and CDR2 (germline): SGHTA, FQGNSA. CDR3 length: 17 residues. V lost 0 bases to trimming and J lost 4 bases; unmatched junction nucleotides: 12. The CDR3 is CASSLALGGSYTYEQYF. The CDR3 coding sequence is TGTGCCAGCAGCTTAGCGCTTGGCGGGAGCTACACGTACGAGCAGTACTTC.

The CDR3 DNA reads TGTGCCAGCAGCTTAGCGCGGCAGATGAACACTGAAGCTTTCTTT. This translates into CASSLARQMNTEAFF. The chain joins TRBV7-9 to TRBJ1-1; D remains ambiguous. CDR3 size: 15 residues. V was cut by 0 bases and J by 0 bases, with 8 bases left in between. Germline V gives CDR1 SEHNR, CDR2 FQNEAQ (reference sequence).

The V and J genes are TRBV27 and TRBJ2-1; 8 nucleotides align to TRBD2. This CDR3 contains 15 residues. Germline CDR1 reads MNHEY; CDR2 reads SMNVEV (reference sequence). The V segment lost 2 bases and the J segment 15 bases; nucleotides outside the gene matches: 15. CDR3 in DNA: TGTGCCAGCAGTTTAGCGCTTGCCTCCGGACTAGCTGTGTTCTTC. Translation gives CASSLALASGLAVFF.

The chain combines TRBV4-3 with TRBJ2-5; D may be TRBD1 (6 bases). With the DNA end fitting TRBJ2-7 better, the J assignment may be wrong. Germline loops: CDR1 LGHNA, CDR2 YSLEER. The CDR3 totals 15 residues. The CDR3 protein is CASSQVDSDPYEQYF. CDR3 nucleotide sequence: TGCGCCAGCAGCCAAGTGGACAGTGATCCCTACGAGCAGTACTTC.

V and J are TRBV4-3 and TRBJ1-1; no clear D. This CDR3 contains 13 residues. Germline-derived CDR1 and CDR2 are LGHNA and YSLEER. Trimming stripped 0 bases from V and 1 base from J, with 3 bases between. The CDR3 coding sequence is TGCGCCAGCAGCCAAGATAAGAACACTGAAGCTTTCTTT. Residues: CASSQDKNTEAFF.

This chain connects TRBV27 to TRBJ1-1; 7 bases fit TRBD1. V was pared by 6 bases and J by 1 base, with 5 bases of the junction left unmatched. CDR3 length: 14 amino acids. Germline values: CDR1 MNHEY, CDR2 SMNVEV (reference sequence). The CDR3 nucleotides read TGTGCCAGCAGACGACAGGGTCGGAACACTGAAGCTTTCTTT. Amino acids: CASRRQGRNTEAFF.

This clone was counted once. The chain is built from TRBV19 and TRBJ1-2; no reliable D call. CDR3 length: 15 amino acids. The V gene lost 7 bases and the J gene lost 2 bases, with 17 bases spanning the gap. Germline lookup yields CDR1 LNHDA and CDR2 SQIVND (reference sequence). The DNA of the CDR3 is TGTGCCAGTAACAAAGCAGGAAGCCAAAACTATGGCTACACCTTC. Its protein product is CASNKAGSQNYGYTF.

CDR3 sequence (DNA): TGTGCCAGCAGCCAAGGGCCGGGACAGGGTTCCGGTTTTGACGAGCAGTACTTC. Amino acids: CASSQGPGQGSGFDEQYF. The J gene is TRBJ2-7, the V gene TRBV4-2, with 9 bases lining up with TRBD1. CDR3 length equals 18 residues. J gave up 5 bases and V 1 base, and 15 bases lay outside the gene matches. CDR1 LGHNA and CDR2 YNFKEQ come from the germline V gene.

V usage is TRBV2 and J usage is TRBJ2-3, with TRBD1 matching over 7 bases. CDR3 length: 13 residues. V trimming: 6 bases; J trimming: 4 bases; junction bases outside the gene matches: 4. Germline CDR1 SNHLY, CDR2 FYNNEI. The CDR3 spells CASRETGADTQYF. The CDR3 region has the DNA TGTGCCAGCAGAGAAACAGGGGCAGATACGCAGTATTTT.

About this clone itself: Germline and junction disagree at one end, which may indicate a read error. The CDR3 protein is CASSLGTGGTDTQYF. The CDR3 DNA reads TGTGCCAGCAGCCTAGGGACAGGGGGCACAGATACGCAGTATTTT. The chain carries TRBV13 and TRBJ2-3, with 10 bases identical to TRBD1. This CDR3 contains 15 residues. CDR1 PRHDT and CDR2 FYEKMQ come from the germline V gene (reference sequence). Complete variable domain (other parts from reference TRBV13 and TRBJ2-3): AAGVIQSPRHLIKEKRETATLKCYPIPRHDTVYWYQQGPGQDPQFLISFYEKMQSDKGSIPDRFSAQQFSDYHSELNMSSLELGDSALYFCASSLGTGGTDTQYFGPGTRLTVL.

J is TRBJ1-5 and V is TRBV6-4; D not certain. This CDR3 has 13 amino acids. Germline CDR1 MRHNA, CDR2 SNTAGT. The V and J ends lost 5 bases and 6 bases respectively, with 11 bases between them. CDR3 in amino acids: CASSSVPTQPQHF. CDR3 nucleotides: TGTGCCAGCAGTTCCGTGCCTACTCAGCCCCAGCATTTT.

V gene TRBV20-1 combines with J gene TRBJ1-1; D remains unclear. Trimming shortened V by 3 bases and J by 6 bases, and 8 bases separated the two germline ends. Germline CDR1 reads DFQATT; CDR2 reads SNEGSKA (reference sequence). This CDR3 is 11 amino acids long. CDR3 region: CSASIFPEAFF. The CDR3 nucleotides read TGCAGTGCTAGTATTTTTCCTGAAGCTTTCTTT.

The genes are TRBV4-1 and TRBJ2-5, with 9 positions matching TRBD2. This CDR3 is built from 15 residues. V dropped 2 bases and J dropped 5; count of bases not matched to a gene: 6. From germline, CDR1 is MGHRA and CDR2 YSYEKL. CDR3 nucleotides: TGCGCCAGCAGCCAAAGCGGGAGGAGGGAGGAGACCCAGTACTTC. Translating it yields CASSQSGRREETQYF.